The next 11 T cell receptor beta chains were all read from a single sample in a study of blood T cells in healthy people across ages. A second PCR, run for about 7 to 11 cycles, used a sample-barcoded 5' primer plus a J-beta primer mix. Using its own MiXCR run on the 5' RACE reads, TCRdb lists one record per CDR3 protein. The table shows 710,000 or so distinct CDR3 sequences, with about 20% occurring only once. The sample consisted of blood. The receptors stem from a man between 65 and 79 years old in good health.

The chain couples TRBV29-1 to TRBJ2-3, with TRBD2 identical over 8 bases. V shed 6 bases and J 3 bases; nucleotides not matched to a gene: 5. In germline, CDR1 is SQVTM, CDR2 ANQGSEA. CDR3 length equals 13 residues. Here the CDR3 reads CSVGRLATDTQYF. The CDR3 DNA sequence: TGCAGCGTCGGAAGACTAGCGACAGATACGCAGTATTTT.

This clonotype turned up a few times. The chain links TRBV6-6 to TRBJ2-7; 10 bases line up with TRBD1. The CDR3 runs 14 residues. J gave up 2 bases and V 2 bases, and 0 bases lay outside the gene matches. CDR1 is MNHNY and CDR2 is SVGAGI in the germline V gene (reference sequence). CDR3: CASSYGTGAYEQYF. The CDR3 bases are TGTGCCAGCAGTTACGGGACAGGGGCCTACGAGCAGTACTTC.

The chain combines TRBV6-1 with TRBJ1-1; TRBD1 agrees at 12 bases. The CDR3 sequence is 16 residues long. From germline, CDR1 is MNHNS and CDR2 SASEGT. With 10 bases clipped from V and 4 bases from J, the junction kept 13 bases outside the gene matches. CDR3 nucleotide sequence: TGTGCCACCGCAAGAGCGGGACAGGGGGCTGTCACTGAAGCTTTCTTT. It yields the protein CATARAGQGAVTEAFF.

The rearrangement links TRBV9 to TRBJ1-1, with TRBD1 identical over 10 bases. Unmatched junction bases numbered 7, after V lost 4 bases and J lost 4 bases. The CDR3 sequence is 15 residues long. CDR1 and CDR2 from the germline V gene are SGDLS and YYNGEE. The CDR3, as DNA: TGTGCCAGCAGCTCGGACAGGGGGGTGGGCACTGAAGCTTTCTTT. Protein product: CASSSDRGVGTEAFF.

This clonotype turned up a few times. This rearrangement joins TRBV6-5 to TRBJ2-3; no clear D gene. Trimming removed 6 bases at V and 6 bases at J, with 13 bases between. The germline gives CDR1 MNHEY, CDR2 SVGAGI. The CDR3 is 13 amino acids. CDR3 amino acids: CASRLPGRDTQYF. CDR3 in DNA: TGTGCCAGCAGACTACCCGGACGGGATACGCAGTATTTT.

The V call is TRBV5-6, the J call TRBJ1-6, with a weak D call TRBD1 (5 bases). V dropped 9 bases and J dropped 9 bases, with 25 bases sitting between them. There are 16 residues in the CDR3. Germline assignment: CDR1 SGHDT and CDR2 YYEEEE. The CDR3 protein is CATSRGGLGQTSPLHF. CDR3 bases: TGTGCCACCTCACGTGGGGGATTAGGTCAGACTTCACCCCTCCACTTT.

This clonotype has a handful of counts. The gene calls are TRBV6-6 and TRBJ2-2; perhaps TRBD1 as D (5 bases). The V end was cut by 0 bases, the J end by 6 bases, with 11 bases between. The CDR3 covers 15 residues. Germline values: CDR1 MNHNY, CDR2 SVGAGI (reference sequence). The CDR3 loop reads CASSYSGVFSGELFF. CDR3 in DNA: TGTGCCAGCAGTTACTCAGGGGTTTTCTCCGGGGAGCTGTTTTTT.

This chain links TRBV5-8 with TRBJ1-1; 7 positions match TRBD1. The CDR3 extends over 15 amino acids. V gave up 7 bases and J gave up 1 base; unmatched junction bases: 10. Per germline, CDR1 SGHTS and CDR2 YDEGEE. The CDR3 sequence is CASRDWGQPNTEAFF. The CDR3 coding sequence is TGTGCCAGCCGGGACTGGGGACAGCCGAACACTGAAGCTTTCTTT.

This clonotype came up a few times. This rearrangement joins TRBV5-1 to TRBJ2-1; no reliable D call. The V end lost 0 bases, the J end lost 0 bases, and 10 bases lay between the germline ends. The CDR3 runs 16 residues. Germline-derived CDR1 and CDR2 are SGHRS and YFSETQ. The CDR3 DNA reads as TGCGCCAGCAGCTTGGCCTCAGGACGCTCCTACAATGAGCAGTTCTTC. Its translation is CASSLASGRSYNEQFF.

The rearrangement uses TRBV19 and TRBJ1-1; D is ambiguous. V lost 4 bases and J 4 bases, leaving 16 bases between the germline ends. The CDR3 runs 15 residues. The germline V gene encodes CDR1 LNHDA and CDR2 SQIVND (reference sequence). Written as DNA, the CDR3 is TGTGCCAGTAGTACCTATCCGGGGAGGACCACTGAAGCTTTCTTT. Translated, it gives CASSTYPGRTTEAFF. Full variable domain (outside the CDR3, taken from reference TRBV19 and TRBJ1-1): DGGITQSPKYLFRKEGQNVTLSCEQNLNHDAMYWYRQDPGQGLRLIYYSQIVNDFQKGDIAEGYSVSREKKESFPLTVTSAQKNPTAFYLCASSTYPGRTTEAFFGQGTRLTVV.

J is TRBJ2-3 and V is TRBV5-1, with D perhaps given as TRBD1 or TRBD2 (5 bases each). The germline V gene encodes CDR1 SGHRS and CDR2 YFSETQ. V lost 2 bases to trimming and J lost 4 bases, with 11 bases between them. The CDR3 has 14 amino acids. Here the CDR3 reads CASSFAPGPDTQYF. DNA for the CDR3: TGCGCCAGCAGCTTCGCCCCGGGGCCAGATACGCAGTATTTT. The whole variable domain, remainder taken from reference TRBV5-1 and TRBJ2-3, is KAGVTQTPRYLIKTRGQQVTLSCSPISGHRSVSWYQQTPGQGLQFLFEYFSETQRNKGNFPGRFSGRQFSNSRSEMNVSTLELGDSALYLCASSFAPGPDTQYFGPGTRLTVL.